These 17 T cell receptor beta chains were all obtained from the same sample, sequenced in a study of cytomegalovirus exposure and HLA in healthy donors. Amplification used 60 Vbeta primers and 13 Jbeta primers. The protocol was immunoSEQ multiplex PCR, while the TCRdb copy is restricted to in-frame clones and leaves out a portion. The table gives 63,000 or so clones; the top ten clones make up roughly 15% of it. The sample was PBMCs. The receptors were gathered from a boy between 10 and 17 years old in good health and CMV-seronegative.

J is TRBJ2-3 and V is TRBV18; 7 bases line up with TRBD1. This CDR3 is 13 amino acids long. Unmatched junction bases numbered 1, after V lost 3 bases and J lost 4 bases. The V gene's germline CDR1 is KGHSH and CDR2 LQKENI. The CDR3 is CASSPTGSDTQYF. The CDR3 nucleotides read TGTGCCAGCTCACCGACAGGGTCAGATACGCAGTATTTT.

The CDR3 loop is CASSRGRYNQPQHF. The CDR3 DNA reads as TGTGCCAGCAGCAGGGGGCGATACAATCAGCCCCAGCATTTT. V is TRBV6-1 and J is TRBJ1-5; 8 bases align to TRBD1. Germline CDR1 and CDR2: MNHNS and SASEGT. Trimming took 6 bases from V and 3 from J; bases not matched to a gene: 4. The CDR3 contains 14 residues.

The CDR3 bases are TGTGCCAGCAGTCCCTCCTCTGGAAACACCATATATTTT. It yields the protein CASSPSSGNTIYF. V is TRBV6-5 and J is TRBJ1-3; D gene uncertain. The germline gives CDR1 MNHEY, CDR2 SVGAGI. CDR3 length equals 13 residues. The germline V and J ends were trimmed by 5 bases and 0 bases, with 5 bases remaining between them.

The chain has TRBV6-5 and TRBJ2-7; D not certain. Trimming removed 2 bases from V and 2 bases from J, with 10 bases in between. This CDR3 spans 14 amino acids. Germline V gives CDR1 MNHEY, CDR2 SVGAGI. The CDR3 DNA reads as TGTGCCAGCAGTTACGATGGGCCCACCTACGAGCAGTACTTC. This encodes CASSYDGPTYEQYF.

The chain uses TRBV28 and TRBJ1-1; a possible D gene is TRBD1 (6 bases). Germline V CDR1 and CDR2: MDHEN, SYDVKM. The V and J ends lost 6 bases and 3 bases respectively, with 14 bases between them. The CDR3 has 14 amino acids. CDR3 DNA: TGTGCCAGCAGCCTCGGGGGGGCTTACACTGAAGCTTTCTTT. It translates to CASSLGGAYTEAFF.

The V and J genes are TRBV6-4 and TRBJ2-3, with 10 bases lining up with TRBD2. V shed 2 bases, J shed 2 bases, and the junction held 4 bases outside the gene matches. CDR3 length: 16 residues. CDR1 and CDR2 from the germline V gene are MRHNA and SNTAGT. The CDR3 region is CASSDQAGGSTDTQYF. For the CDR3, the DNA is TGTGCCAGCAGTGACCAAGCGGGGGGGTCCACAGATACGCAGTATTTT.

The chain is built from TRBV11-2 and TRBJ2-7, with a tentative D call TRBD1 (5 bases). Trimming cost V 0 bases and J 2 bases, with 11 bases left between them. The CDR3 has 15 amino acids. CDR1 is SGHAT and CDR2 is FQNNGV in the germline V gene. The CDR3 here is CASSLESRAPYEQYF. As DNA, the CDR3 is TGTGCCAGCAGCTTAGAATCCAGGGCACCCTACGAGCAGTACTTC.

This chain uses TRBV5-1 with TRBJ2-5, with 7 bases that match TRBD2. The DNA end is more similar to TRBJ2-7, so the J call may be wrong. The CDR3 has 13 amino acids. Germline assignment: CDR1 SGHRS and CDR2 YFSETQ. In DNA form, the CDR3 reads TGCGCCAGCAGCTGGGAGGGGTCCTACGAGCAGTACTTC. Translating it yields CASSWEGSYEQYF.

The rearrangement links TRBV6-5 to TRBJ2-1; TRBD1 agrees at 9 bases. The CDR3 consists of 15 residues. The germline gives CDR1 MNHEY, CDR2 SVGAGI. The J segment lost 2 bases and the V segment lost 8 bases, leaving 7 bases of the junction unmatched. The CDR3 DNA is TGTGCCAGCGGGTTGGGGACAGGGCCCTACAATGAGCAGTTCTTC. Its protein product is CASGLGTGPYNEQFF.

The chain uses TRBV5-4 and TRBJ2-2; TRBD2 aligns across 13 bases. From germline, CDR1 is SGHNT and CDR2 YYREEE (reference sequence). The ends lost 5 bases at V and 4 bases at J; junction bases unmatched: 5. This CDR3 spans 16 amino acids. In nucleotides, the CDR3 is TGTGCCAGCAGATCCACTAGCGGGAGGGCCACCGGGGAGCTGTTTTTT. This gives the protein CASRSTSGRATGELFF.

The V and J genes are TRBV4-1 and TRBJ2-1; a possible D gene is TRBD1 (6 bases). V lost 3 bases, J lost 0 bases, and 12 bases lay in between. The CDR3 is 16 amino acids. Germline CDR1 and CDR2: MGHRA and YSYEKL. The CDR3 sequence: CASSQENRASYNEQFF. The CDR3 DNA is TGCGCCAGCAGCCAGGAAAACAGGGCCTCCTACAATGAGCAGTTCTTC.

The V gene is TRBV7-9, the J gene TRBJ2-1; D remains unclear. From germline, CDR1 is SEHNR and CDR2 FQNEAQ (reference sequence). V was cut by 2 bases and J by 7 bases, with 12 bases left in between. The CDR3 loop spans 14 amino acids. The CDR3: CASSLRFGENEQFF. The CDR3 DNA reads TGTGCCAGCAGCTTAAGGTTTGGAGAGAATGAGCAGTTCTTC.

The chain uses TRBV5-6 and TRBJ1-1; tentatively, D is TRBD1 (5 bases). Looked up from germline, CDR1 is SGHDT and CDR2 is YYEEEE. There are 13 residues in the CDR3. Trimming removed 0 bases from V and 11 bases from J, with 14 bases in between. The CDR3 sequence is CASSLGRGTRAFF. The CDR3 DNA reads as TGTGCCAGCAGCTTGGGTCGGGGGACGAGGGCTTTCTTT.

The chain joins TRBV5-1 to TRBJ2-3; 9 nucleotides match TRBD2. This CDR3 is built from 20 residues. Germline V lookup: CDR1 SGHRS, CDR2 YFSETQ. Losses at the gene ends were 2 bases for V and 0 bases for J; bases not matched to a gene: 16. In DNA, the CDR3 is TGCGCCAGCAGCTTCGGCCCAATGGCCGGGACTAGCCTGAGCACAGATACGCAGTATTTT. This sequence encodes CASSFGPMAGTSLSTDTQYF. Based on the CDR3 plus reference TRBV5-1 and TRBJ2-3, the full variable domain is KAGVTQTPRYLIKTRGQQVTLSCSPISGHRSVSWYQQTPGQGLQFLFEYFSETQRNKGNFPGRFSGRQFSNSRSEMNVSTLELGDSALYLCASSFGPMAGTSLSTDTQYFGPGTRLTVL.

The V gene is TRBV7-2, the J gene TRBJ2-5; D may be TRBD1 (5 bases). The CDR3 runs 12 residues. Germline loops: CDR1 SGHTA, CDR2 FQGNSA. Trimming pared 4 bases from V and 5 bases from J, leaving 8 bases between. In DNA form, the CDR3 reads TGTGCCAGCAGCTCAAAGGGGGAGACCCAGTACTTC. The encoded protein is CASSSKGETQYF.

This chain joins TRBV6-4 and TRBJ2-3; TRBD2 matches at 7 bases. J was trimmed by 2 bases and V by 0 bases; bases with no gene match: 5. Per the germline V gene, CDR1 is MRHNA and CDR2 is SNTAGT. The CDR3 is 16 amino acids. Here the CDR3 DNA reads TGTGCCAGCAGTGACTCTCTAGCGGACTTCACAGATACGCAGTATTTT. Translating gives CASSDSLADFTDTQYF.

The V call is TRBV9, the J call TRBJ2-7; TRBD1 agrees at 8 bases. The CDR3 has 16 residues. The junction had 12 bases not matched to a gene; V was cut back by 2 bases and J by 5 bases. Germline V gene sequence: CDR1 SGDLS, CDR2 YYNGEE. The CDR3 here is CASSVRQGREFDEQYF. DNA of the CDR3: TGTGCCAGCAGCGTGAGACAGGGGCGGGAATTTGACGAGCAGTACTTC.